Below, 8 T cell receptor beta chains from the same sample are listed, as sequenced in a study of cytomegalovirus exposure and HLA in healthy donors. The primer mix had 60 Vbeta and 13 Jbeta primers. Profiled with immunoSEQ multiplex PCR; TCRdb holds only in-frame clones, not every one. The sample yields approximately 100,000 clones, over 9.5% seen once. The specimen was PBMCs. These TCRs come from a man aged 35-49 years in good health and CMV-seropositive.

This clone was seen a handful of times. V is TRBV19 and J is TRBJ2-7; a weak D match, TRBD2 (6 bases). Trimming stripped 6 bases from V and 1 base from J, with 19 bases between. This CDR3 is built from 16 residues. Germline-derived CDR1 and CDR2 are LNHDA and SQIVND (reference sequence). This CDR3 is CASSTLPGARSYEQYF. The DNA of the CDR3 is TGTGCCAGTAGCACACTTCCGGGAGCGAGATCCTACGAGCAGTACTTC.

This clone was seen a few times. The rearrangement links TRBV30 to TRBJ1-1; D is unresolved. Germline CDR1 is GTSNPN and CDR2 is SVGIG (reference sequence). Trimming stripped 0 bases from V and 11 bases from J, with 13 bases between. The CDR3 loop spans 12 amino acids. CDR3: CAWSVLTGEAFF. CDR3 nucleotides: TGTGCCTGGAGTGTACTCACCGGAGAGGCTTTCTTT.

Note on this clone: Other nucleotide sequences in the sample specify the same CDR3. The chain employs TRBV13 and TRBJ1-1, with D unclear. The CDR3 runs to 16 residues. Per the germline V gene, CDR1 is PRHDT and CDR2 is FYEKMQ (reference sequence). V lost 0 bases, J lost 0 bases, and 11 bases lay in between. CDR3 amino acids: CASSLGAQPMNTEAFF. The CDR3 DNA is TGTGCCAGCAGCTTAGGCGCACAACCCATGAACACTGAAGCTTTCTTT.

This clone was detected only a few times. This chain connects TRBV4-2 to TRBJ1-2, with TRBD1 matching over 8 bases. V dropped 4 bases and J dropped 4; count of bases not matched to a gene: 2. The CDR3 contains 13 residues. CDR1 is LGHNA, CDR2 YNFKEQ, per germline. Here the CDR3 reads CASSPDRAYGYTF. The CDR3 DNA reads as TGTGCCAGCAGCCCGGACAGGGCCTATGGCTACACCTTC.

This clone turned up a few times. This chain links TRBV28 with TRBJ2-5; 8 bases are shared with TRBD1. The CDR3 consists of 13 residues. V shed 2 bases and J 4 bases; nucleotides not matched to a gene: 0. Germline V lookup: CDR1 MDHEN, CDR2 SYDVKM. The CDR3 DNA sequence: TGTGCCAGCAGTTTACAGGGGGCAGAGACCCAGTACTTC. Translating gives CASSLQGAETQYF.

This clone has a handful of counts. The chain recombines TRBV5-5 with TRBJ1-1, with D maybe TRBD1 (5 bases). V was pared by 4 bases and J by 0 bases, with 13 bases between. This CDR3 comprises 15 residues. The V gene's germline CDR1 is SGHKS and CDR2 YYEKEE (reference sequence). CDR3 in amino acids: CASSPWTLLNTEAFF. The CDR3 DNA follows: TGTGCCAGCAGCCCATGGACATTACTGAACACTGAAGCTTTCTTT.

This rearrangement joins TRBV25-1 to TRBJ1-6; a weak D match, TRBD1 (6 bases). CDR1 is MGHDK, CDR2 SYGVNS, per germline. The ends were cut back, 8 bases at V and 6 bases at J, with 14 bases in the middle. The CDR3 runs 14 residues. DNA of the CDR3: TGTGCCAGCGGGCAGGGGCTAATTAATTCACCCCTCCACTTT. Its translation: CASGQGLINSPLHF.

The J gene is TRBJ1-2, the V gene TRBV9; 8 bases are a match to TRBD1. Germline V lookup: CDR1 SGDLS, CDR2 YYNGEE. The CDR3 has 13 amino acids. V lost 3 bases and J lost 7; bases outside the gene matches: 5. This chain's CDR3 is CASSEPDRAGYTF. DNA of the CDR3: TGTGCCAGCAGCGAGCCGGACAGGGCTGGCTACACCTTC.